One and the same sample provided the 32 T cell receptor beta chains below, sequenced in a study of Ad26.COV2.S vaccination and SARS-CoV-2 variants. Produced via immunoSEQ multiplex PCR; TCRdb's table is partial and in-frame only. The data show some 370,000 clones, around four fifths seen once. The sample's treatment: around 19 received Ad26.COV2.S at low or high dose, single or two shots; about 5 received placebo; per-sample allocation not given. The investigators took samples on day 63 after the first vaccine or placebo injection. The material sequenced was peripheral blood, taken in a trial of Ad26.COV2.S vaccine versus placebo. These receptors all stem from a person between 18 and 59 years old who received the Ad26.COV2.S COVID-19 vaccine or a placebo.

J is TRBJ1-4 and V is TRBV5-1, with D unresolved. The CDR3 is 14 amino acids. Germline CDR1 reads SGHRS; CDR2 reads YFSETQ. Trimming left V 5 bases short and J 8 bases short, with 16 bases between. The CDR3: CASRSKPGNEKLFF. CDR3 nucleotide sequence: TGCGCCAGCAGATCAAAGCCGGGGAACGAAAAACTGTTTTTT.

This chain uses TRBV11-2 with TRBJ2-1; TRBD2 aligns across 7 bases. CDR1 and CDR2 from the germline V gene are SGHAT and FQNNGV. Unmatched junction bases numbered 4, after V lost 1 base and J lost 7 bases. This CDR3 has 14 amino acids. Here the CDR3 DNA reads TGTGCCAGCAGCTTAGCTCTAGCGGCGAATGAGCAGTTCTTC. It encodes CASSLALAANEQFF.

The chain uses TRBV7-2 and TRBJ1-1; 8 bases are shared with TRBD1. Germline V gene lookup returns CDR1 SGHTA and CDR2 FQGNSA. This CDR3 spans 14 amino acids. V lost 3 bases, J lost 4 bases, and 4 bases stayed unmatched. DNA for the CDR3: TGTGCCAGCAGCTTCAGGACAGGGAGCACTGAAGCTTTCTTT. This encodes CASSFRTGSTEAFF.

This clone is a singleton in its sample. The gene calls are TRBV30 and TRBJ2-5; 8 bases align to TRBD2. Germline assignment: CDR1 GTSNPN and CDR2 SVGIG (reference sequence). CDR3 size: 14 residues. Losses at the gene ends were 0 bases for V and 4 bases for J; bases not matched to a gene: 4. Here the CDR3 reads CAWSVTAGGETQYF. CDR3 DNA: TGTGCCTGGAGTGTGACGGCGGGAGGAGAGACCCAGTACTTC.

CDR3 amino acids: CSVLTGGRDTQYF. The CDR3 DNA is TGCAGCGTCCTGACAGGGGGCAGAGATACGCAGTATTTT. The gene calls are TRBV29-1 and TRBJ2-3; 10 positions agree with TRBD1. J gave up 5 bases and V 6 bases, and 5 bases lay outside the gene matches. The V gene's germline CDR1 is SQVTM and CDR2 ANQGSEA. The length of the CDR3 is 13 residues.

About this clone itself: Within the sample, other DNA sequences also encode this same CDR3. The J gene is TRBJ1-5, the V gene TRBV5-6; 7 bases agree with TRBD1. J lost 5 bases, V lost 4 bases, and 6 bases had no gene match. Germline CDR1 is SGHDT and CDR2 is YYEEEE. The CDR3 loop spans 14 amino acids. This CDR3 reads CASSLAGGDQPQHF. CDR3 in DNA: TGTGCCAGCAGCCTGGCAGGGGGGGATCAGCCCCAGCATTTT.

The chain employs TRBV6-1 and TRBJ2-1; D may be TRBD1 or TRBD2 (5 bases each). Germline V CDR1 and CDR2: MNHNS, SASEGT. The CDR3 spans 15 residues. V gave up 0 bases and J gave up 8 bases, with 14 bases separating them. CDR3 DNA sequence: TGTGCCAGCAGTGAAGCTGGGGGTAGCCTCTATGAGCAGTTCTTC. Translation: CASSEAGGSLYEQFF.

The V gene is TRBV6-5, the J gene TRBJ1-1; D is uncertain. The length of the CDR3 is 11 residues. CDR1 and CDR2 from the germline V gene are MNHEY and SVGAGI. With 10 bases removed from V and 2 bases from J, the gap between germline ends came to 8 bases. In DNA form, the CDR3 reads TGTGCCACCACCCAAAACACTGAAGCTTTCTTT. Protein product: CATTQNTEAFF.

The chain carries TRBV5-4 and TRBJ2-5; D might be TRBD1 or TRBD2, each matching 5 bases. The V gene lost 2 bases and the J gene lost 2 bases, with 13 bases spanning the gap. The CDR3 runs 15 residues. The germline V gene encodes CDR1 SGHNT and CDR2 YYREEE (reference sequence). The CDR3 reads CASSLSFGGQETQYF. CDR3 DNA sequence: TGTGCCAGCAGCTTAAGTTTTGGGGGACAAGAGACCCAGTACTTC.

V and J are TRBV4-1 and TRBJ1-2; D not resolved. V lost 2 bases, J lost 8 bases, and 18 bases lay in between. This CDR3 has 15 amino acids. Looked up from germline, CDR1 is MGHRA and CDR2 is YSYEKL. The CDR3 region is CASSQPTGPIDGYTF. Written as DNA, the CDR3 is TGCGCCAGCAGCCAACCTACTGGTCCGATAGACGGCTACACCTTC.

The gene calls are TRBV6-5 and TRBJ2-7; TRBD2 aligns across 11 bases. This CDR3 is 15 amino acids long. V lost 8 bases to trimming and J lost 0 bases; unmatched junction nucleotides: 6. Germline V CDR1 and CDR2: MNHEY, SVGAGI. CDR3 nucleotides: TGTGCCAGCGGGAAAGGGACTAGCGGCTCCTACGAGCAGTACTTC. Protein sequence: CASGKGTSGSYEQYF.

A few counts support this clone. The CDR3 DNA follows: TGCGCCAGCAGCGGGGGAAATACAGATACGCAGTATTTT. This codes for CASSGGNTDTQYF. The chain carries TRBV5-1 and TRBJ2-3; either TRBD1 or TRBD2 may supply D (5 bases each). The V gene lost 4 bases and the J gene lost 3 bases, with 9 bases spanning the gap. Germline CDR1 SGHRS, CDR2 YFSETQ. The CDR3 is 13 residues long.

This clone came up a few times. The chain carries TRBV7-8 and TRBJ2-3; D could derive from TRBD1 or TRBD2 (6 bases each). CDR3 length: 16 residues. Deletions cut 5 bases from V and 2 bases from J, with 17 bases between. The germline V gene has CDR1 SGHVS and CDR2 FQNEAQ. For the CDR3, the DNA is TGTGCCAGCAGCCCCCTAGGGGGGCTTAACACAGATACGCAGTATTTT. Encoded protein: CASSPLGGLNTDTQYF.

The chain links TRBV6-2 or TRBV6-3 to TRBJ1-2, with 8 nucleotides matching TRBD1. Germline lookup yields CDR1 MNHEY and CDR2 SVGEGT. There are 13 residues in the CDR3. Losses at the gene ends were 2 bases for V and 8 bases for J; bases not matched to a gene: 4. CDR3 region: CASSYGQGWGYTF. CDR3 nucleotides: TGTGCCAGCAGTTACGGACAGGGCTGGGGCTACACCTTC.

This clone was observed once. The V call is TRBV7-6, the J call TRBJ1-5; 8 bases are a match to TRBD1. Germline CDR1 and CDR2: SGHVS and FNYEAQ. The CDR3 is 15 amino acids. With 4 bases clipped from V and 2 bases from J, the junction kept 4 bases outside the gene matches. The CDR3 protein is CASSSGGIGNQPQHF. The CDR3 coding sequence is TGTGCCAGCAGCTCAGGGGGCATTGGCAATCAGCCCCAGCATTTT.

The chain recombines TRBV4-2 with TRBJ1-1; 8 bases agree with TRBD1. Germline lookup yields CDR1 LGHNA and CDR2 YNFKEQ. With 3 bases clipped from V and 4 bases from J, the junction kept 4 bases outside the gene matches. The CDR3 runs to 14 residues. The CDR3 nucleotides are TGTGCCAGCAGCCAGAATACAGGGGGCACTGAAGCTTTCTTT. It codes for CASSQNTGGTEAFF.

The J gene is TRBJ2-3, the V gene TRBV7-6; a weak D match, TRBD2 (6 bases). This CDR3 region has 14 residues. Deletions cut 0 bases from V and 3 bases from J, with 7 bases between. Germline V CDR1 and CDR2: SGHVS, FNYEAQ. CDR3 loop: CASSLAGGTDTQYF. DNA of the CDR3: TGTGCCAGCAGCTTAGCGGGGGGAACAGATACGCAGTATTTT.

CDR3 sequence (DNA): TGTGCCAGCAGTTTACGGGGCCGAGAGACCCAGTACTTC. This codes for CASSLRGRETQYF. The V call is TRBV12-3 or TRBV12-4, the J call TRBJ2-5; D might be TRBD1 or TRBD2, each matching 5 bases. The CDR3 is 13 amino acids. V was clipped by 2 bases and J by 4 bases, with 8 bases between them.

This clone was seen just once. The chain couples TRBV15 to TRBJ2-7; D possibly corresponds to TRBD1 (5 bases). V shed 0 bases and J shed 7 bases, with 13 bases lying between them. CDR1 and CDR2 (germline): LNHNV, YYDKDF (reference sequence). CDR3 length equals 14 residues. The CDR3 reads CATSRDLGLGEQYF. The CDR3 DNA is TGTGCCACCAGCAGAGATTTGGGGCTGGGGGAGCAGTACTTC. Supplemented by reference TRBV15 and TRBJ2-7, the full variable domain reads DAMVIQNPRYQVTQFGKPVTLSCSQTLNHNVMYWYQQKSSQAPKLLFHYYDKDFNNEADTPDNFQSRRPNTSFCFLDIRSPGLGDTAMYLCATSRDLGLGEQYFGPGTRLTVT.

The CDR3 DNA is TGTGCCAGCAGTTATAAGAGCGGGAGTGGGTATGAGCAGTTCTTC. It codes for CASSYKSGSGYEQFF. The V gene is TRBV6-2 or TRBV6-3, the J gene TRBJ2-1; TRBD2 matches 8 bases. Germline CDR1 MNHEY, CDR2 SVGEGT. This CDR3 comprises 15 residues. Losses at the gene ends were 3 bases for V and 8 bases for J; bases not matched to a gene: 9.

This sequence joins TRBV4-1 and TRBJ1-1; D gene unclear. Germline CDR1 and CDR2: MGHRA and YSYEKL. The V end was cut by 1 base, the J end by 2 bases, with 11 bases between. This CDR3 comprises 15 residues. The CDR3 protein is CASSQAGRINTEAFF. Here the CDR3 DNA reads TGCGCCAGCAGCCAAGCCGGCAGGATTAACACTGAAGCTTTCTTT.

CDR3: CASSLDFSNQPQHF. CDR3 nucleotides: TGTGCCAGCAGCTTAGATTTCAGCAATCAGCCCCAGCATTTT. The genes are TRBV7-2 and TRBJ1-5; unclear D gene. Between the trimmed V and J ends, which lost 1 base and 1 base, there was a span of 5 bases. Germline assignment: CDR1 SGHTA and CDR2 FQGNSA. This CDR3 has 14 residues.

This CDR3 reads CAISEFLGTEAFF. The DNA for the CDR3 is TGTGCCATCAGTGAATTCCTGGGGACTGAAGCTTTCTTT. The gene calls are TRBV10-3 and TRBJ1-1; D is unclear. The length of the CDR3 is 13 residues. With 3 bases removed from V and 5 bases from J, the gap between germline ends came to 10 bases. CDR1 is ENHRY, CDR2 SYGVKD, per germline.

The rearrangement joins TRBV5-1 to TRBJ2-5; 10 bases line up with TRBD2. CDR3 length: 15 amino acids. The germline CDR1 and CDR2 sequences are SGHRS and YFSETQ. Trimming at V came to 0 bases and at J to 5 bases, leaving 4 bases not matched to a gene. The CDR3 DNA is TGCGCCAGCAGCTTGGGGACTAGCGGACTGGAGACCCAGTACTTC. Translation gives CASSLGTSGLETQYF.

The chain is built from TRBV19 and TRBJ1-1; maybe TRBD1 (5 bases). Looked up from germline, CDR1 is LNHDA and CDR2 is SQIVND (reference sequence). The ends were cut back, 8 bases at V and 6 bases at J, with 10 bases in the middle. The CDR3 is made up of 11 amino acids. CDR3 coding DNA: TGTGCCAGTGCCGCAGGGCCTGAAGCTTTCTTT. Translating it yields CASAAGPEAFF.

The V gene is TRBV6-5, the J gene TRBJ1-2; D gene uncertain. There are 13 residues in the CDR3. Per germline, CDR1 MNHEY and CDR2 SVGAGI. The V and J ends lost 6 bases and 8 bases respectively, with 16 bases between them. CDR3 loop: CASSPGSLEGYTF. CDR3 DNA: TGTGCCAGCAGCCCCGGGTCCCTCGAGGGCTACACCTTC.

The chain combines TRBV18 with TRBJ2-1, with 7 bases aligning to TRBD2. Germline-derived CDR1 and CDR2 are KGHSH and LQKENI. The CDR3 consists of 17 residues. J was trimmed by 4 bases and V by 0 bases; bases with no gene match: 9. The CDR3 reads CASSPPTSATPYNEQFF. CDR3 bases: TGTGCCAGCTCACCACCTACTAGCGCTACGCCTTACAATGAGCAGTTCTTC.

The chain employs TRBV29-1 and TRBJ2-2, with 8 bases lining up with TRBD2. This CDR3 has 12 amino acids. Unmatched junction bases numbered 5, after V lost 4 bases and J lost 10 bases. Germline CDR1 is SQVTM and CDR2 is ANQGSEA. The DNA for the CDR3 is TGCAGCGTTGTCACTAGCGGAAAGGAGCTGTTTTTT. This encodes CSVVTSGKELFF.

This chain connects TRBV4-3 to TRBJ2-3; D might be TRBD2 (7 bases). The CDR3 contains 15 residues. V lost 4 bases and J 5 bases, leaving 16 bases between the germline ends. Germline lookup yields CDR1 LGHNA and CDR2 YSLEER. The CDR3 protein is CASSLKGGALDTQYF. The CDR3 DNA reads TGCGCCAGCAGCCTGAAGGGGGGGGCGTTAGATACGCAGTATTTT.

The chain recombines TRBV28 with TRBJ2-5, with 11 bases aligning to TRBD1. The germline V gene encodes CDR1 MDHEN and CDR2 SYDVKM. Trimming removed 6 bases from V and 4 bases from J; junction bases left unmatched: 10. There are 16 residues in the CDR3. The CDR3 nucleotides read TGTGCCAGCAGGTCCGGGACAGGGGGTTATATAGAGACCCAGTACTTC. Translating it yields CASRSGTGGYIETQYF.

The J gene is TRBJ2-3, the V gene TRBV5-4; D unclear. The CDR3 is made up of 14 amino acids. Trimming pared 4 bases from V and 0 bases from J, leaving 9 bases between. Germline CDR1 and CDR2: SGHNT and YYREEE (reference sequence). The CDR3, as DNA: TGTGCCAGCAGCCAGACTCCTAGCACAGATACGCAGTATTTT. Translated: CASSQTPSTDTQYF.

The rearrangement uses TRBV5-1 and TRBJ1-4, with D hard to call. The CDR3 has 16 residues. The V and J ends lost 5 bases and 5 bases respectively, with 19 bases between them. The germline V gene has CDR1 SGHRS and CDR2 YFSETQ. The CDR3 coding sequence is TGCGCCAGCAGTTCGGGAGCCACTTTGGGGAATGAAAAACTGTTTTTT. Amino acids: CASSSGATLGNEKLFF.